This entry lists 9 T cell receptor beta chains sequenced from one sample in a study of CD8 T cells in Susac syndrome. After extraction with the RNeasy kit, roughly 0.5 to 1 ug of the RNA was reverse transcribed using random hexamers. TCRdb fed the immunoSEQ multiplex PCR reads into MiXCR, producing one record per CDR3 protein. The sample yields roughly 150,000 distinct CDR3 sequences, less than 95% seen once. The sequenced material came from CD4+ T cells from PBMCs. Source of these receptors: a human donor with multiple sclerosis.

The gene calls are TRBV6-5 and TRBJ2-7, with 12 bases that match TRBD2. V lost 2 bases to trimming and J lost 6 bases; unmatched junction nucleotides: 5. Germline V gene lookup returns CDR1 MNHEY and CDR2 SVGAGI. This CDR3 contains 15 residues. CDR3 region: CASSYVTSGRSEQYF. Written as DNA, the CDR3 is TGTGCCAGCAGTTACGTCACTAGCGGGAGGTCCGAGCAGTACTTC.

This chain uses TRBV4-1 with TRBJ2-4, with D perhaps matching TRBD2 (6 bases). V shed 1 base and J shed 7 bases, with 14 bases lying between them. The CDR3 consists of 15 residues. CDR1 and CDR2 (germline): MGHRA, YSYEKL. The CDR3, as DNA: TGCGCCAGCAGCCAAGGCCTGGAGGAGGGTAACATTCAGTACTTC. This translates into CASSQGLEEGNIQYF.

The chain couples TRBV19 to TRBJ1-1; the D is unclear. Trimming cost V 5 bases and J 4 bases, with 14 bases left between them. In germline, CDR1 is LNHDA, CDR2 SQIVND (reference sequence). This CDR3 comprises 14 residues. The DNA of the CDR3 is TGTGCCAGTAGTGCCACACCATGGGGCACTGAAGCTTTCTTT. Its protein product is CASSATPWGTEAFF.

CDR3 sequence: CASSLGGGSTGELFF. The CDR3 bases are TGTGCCAGCAGCCTGGGCGGCGGTTCGACCGGGGAGCTGTTTTTT. The rearrangement uses TRBV11-2 and TRBJ2-2; no clear D. Germline CDR1 reads SGHAT; CDR2 reads FQNNGV. The ends were cut back, 5 bases at V and 5 bases at J, with 15 bases in the middle. CDR3 length: 15 residues.

The J gene is TRBJ1-2, the V gene TRBV18, with a weak D call TRBD1 (5 bases). There are 14 residues in the CDR3. The V end lost 2 bases, the J end lost 3 bases, and 10 bases lay between the germline ends. Germline-derived CDR1 and CDR2 are KGHSH and LQKENI. Here the CDR3 reads CASSPMGLDYGYTF. DNA for the CDR3: TGTGCCAGCTCACCAATGGGGCTAGACTATGGCTACACCTTC.

This chain uses TRBV7-2 with TRBJ2-3, with D uncertain. The V and J ends lost 5 bases and 5 bases respectively, with 8 bases between them. CDR3 size: 12 residues. Germline lookup yields CDR1 SGHTA and CDR2 FQGNSA. CDR3 sequence: CASSGYEDTQYF. The DNA for the CDR3 is TGTGCCAGCAGCGGGTATGAAGATACGCAGTATTTT.

A single count supports this clonotype. The V call is TRBV18, the J call TRBJ2-5, with no clear D. The CDR3 is 13 amino acids. CDR1 is KGHSH, CDR2 LQKENI, per germline. Trimming stripped 3 bases from V and 4 bases from J, with 9 bases between. The CDR3, as DNA: TGTGCCAGCTCACCCAACGGTAGAGAGACCCAGTACTTC. This encodes CASSPNGRETQYF. Variable domain in full (rest from reference TRBV18 and TRBJ2-5): NAGVMQNPRHLVRRRGQEARLRCSPMKGHSHVYWYRQLPEEGLKFMVYLQKENIIDESGMPKERFSAEFPKEGPSILRIQQVVRGDSAAYFCASSPNGRETQYFGPGTRLLVL.

The V and J genes are TRBV20-1 and TRBJ1-3; D not resolved. V was clipped by 2 bases and J by 0 bases, with 11 bases between them. This CDR3 is built from 15 residues. Germline CDR1 DFQATT, CDR2 SNEGSKA (reference sequence). As DNA, the CDR3 is TGCAGTGCTAGAAGCGCCGCGACCTCTGGAAACACCATATATTTT. This encodes CSARSAATSGNTIYF.

This clonotype was seen a handful of times. This chain uses TRBV29-1 with TRBJ1-1, with unresolved D. V dropped 3 bases and J dropped 8 bases, with 7 bases sitting between them. The CDR3 loop spans 10 amino acids. Germline values: CDR1 SQVTM, CDR2 ANQGSEA. In DNA form, the CDR3 reads TGCAGCGTTGATACGGACGAAGCTTTCTTT. Its protein is CSVDTDEAFF. Together with reference TRBV29-1 and TRBJ1-1, the CDR3 gives the full variable domain: SAVISQKPSRDICQRGTSLTIQCQVDSQVTMMFWYRQQPGQSLTLIATANQGSEATYESGFVIDKFPISRPNLTFSTLTVSNMSPEDSSIYLCSVDTDEAFFGQGTRLTVV.